A selection of T cell receptor beta chains follows, all from one sample in a study of blood T cell repertoires in COVID-19. Clones were read by immunoSEQ multiplex PCR, and TCRdb kept only the in-frame ones, dropping some. The sample gives about 130,000 clones, 75% to 90% of which show up once; roughly 4.5% is in the top ten. Specimen: peripheral blood. These TCRs come from a human donor in a cohort sampled during active COVID-19. Each CDR3 is given with its conserved first and last residue. Fields, in order: clone size, V gene, J gene, D gene, CDR3 protein, CDR3 DNA. The D gene is left open where the match is weak. Part of the rows lack a size; the others show once, few, many or a class for expanded clones.

clone size: -; V gene: TRBV5-1; J gene: TRBJ2-2; D gene: TRBD1; CDR3 protein: CASSLTTGATGELFF; CDR3 DNA: TGCGCCAGCAGCTTAACCACAGGGGCCACCGGGGAGCTGTTTTTT
clone size: -; V gene: TRBV11-2; J gene: TRBJ2-1; D gene: -; CDR3 protein: CASSLEGSGEQFF; CDR3 DNA: TGTGCCAGCAGCTTAGAAGGGTCAGGGGAGCAGTTCTTC
clone size: -; V gene: TRBV5-4; J gene: TRBJ2-3; D gene: TRBD2; CDR3 protein: CASSPGTSGSDTQYF; CDR3 DNA: TGTGCCAGCAGCCCCGGGACTAGCGGGAGTGATACGCAGTATTTT
clone size: -; V gene: TRBV12-5; J gene: TRBJ2-3; D gene: -; CDR3 protein: CASGPRPFRTQYF; CDR3 DNA: TGTGCTAGTGGTCCCAGACCCTTCAGGACGCAGTATTTT
clone size: -; V gene: TRBV7-2; J gene: TRBJ2-3; D gene: TRBD2; CDR3 protein: CASSLNSAGGPTDTQYF; CDR3 DNA: TGTGCCAGCAGCTTAAATTCAGCGGGAGGCCCTACAGATACGCAGTATTTT
clone size: medium-sized; V gene: TRBV27; J gene: TRBJ2-3; D gene: TRBD1; CDR3 protein: CASADRGLTDTQYF; CDR3 DNA: TGTGCCAGCGCGGACAGGGGGCTTACAGATACGCAGTATTTT
clone size: -; V gene: TRBV27; J gene: TRBJ1-2; D gene: TRBD1; CDR3 protein: CASSPGTGALNYGYTF; CDR3 DNA: TGTGCCAGCAGCCCCGGGACAGGGGCACTCAACTATGGCTACACCTTC
clone size: -; V gene: TRBV5-1; J gene: TRBJ2-3; D gene: -; CDR3 protein: CASSFTGSSTDTQYF; CDR3 DNA: TGCGCCAGCAGCTTTACAGGGAGCAGCACAGATACGCAGTATTTT
clone size: -; V gene: TRBV7-2; J gene: TRBJ2-1; D gene: -; CDR3 protein: CASRLGALDEQFF; CDR3 DNA: TGTGCCAGCAGATTAGGGGCTTTGGATGAGCAGTTCTTC
clone size: few; V gene: TRBV7-7; J gene: TRBJ2-1; D gene: TRBD2; CDR3 protein: CASSPGLAAMNEQFF; CDR3 DNA: TGTGCCAGCAGCCCCGGCCTAGCGGCCATGAATGAGCAGTTCTTC
clone size: -; V gene: TRBV11-2; J gene: TRBJ1-1; D gene: -; CDR3 protein: CASSLVSQALNTEAFF; CDR3 DNA: TGTGCCAGCAGCTTAGTGTCTCAGGCGTTGAACACTGAAGCTTTCTTT
clone size: -; V gene: TRBV30; J gene: TRBJ2-5; D gene: TRBD2; CDR3 protein: CAWAGGGAQETQYF; CDR3 DNA: TGTGCCTGGGCTGGCGGGGGGGCCCAAGAGACCCAGTACTTC
clone size: -; V gene: TRBV12-3/TRBV12-4; J gene: TRBJ1-4; D gene: TRBD1; CDR3 protein: CASQGAVYEKLFF; CDR3 DNA: TGTGCCAGTCAGGGGGCAGTTTATGAAAAACTGTTTTTT
clone size: -; V gene: TRBV15; J gene: TRBJ2-7; D gene: TRBD2; CDR3 protein: CATSRAPTSGVAQYF; CDR3 DNA: TGTGCCACCAGCAGGGCACCCACTAGCGGGGTGGCGCAGTACTTC
clone size: -; V gene: TRBV5-1; J gene: TRBJ2-5; D gene: TRBD2; CDR3 protein: CASSPGGGEETQYF; CDR3 DNA: TGCGCCAGCAGCCCGGGGGGAGGGGAAGAGACCCAGTACTTC
clone size: once; V gene: TRBV9; J gene: TRBJ1-4; D gene: -; CDR3 protein: CASSSAGEELFF; CDR3 DNA: TGTGCCAGCAGCTCTGCGGGGGAGGAACTGTTTTTT
clone size: few; V gene: TRBV7-2; J gene: TRBJ2-2; D gene: -; CDR3 protein: CASSRFFTGELFF; CDR3 DNA: TGTGCCAGCAGCAGATTTTTCACTGGGGAGCTGTTTTTT
clone size: -; V gene: TRBV10-3; J gene: TRBJ2-3; D gene: TRBD1; CDR3 protein: CAITAGRGQTDTQYF; CDR3 DNA: TGTGCCATCACCGCGGGCAGGGGGCAGACAGATACGCAGTATTTT
clone size: -; V gene: TRBV5-1; J gene: TRBJ2-5; D gene: -; CDR3 protein: CASSFPGKTQYF; CDR3 DNA: TGCGCCAGCAGCTTTCCAGGGAAGACCCAGTACTTC
clone size: -; V gene: TRBV10-3; J gene: TRBJ2-2; D gene: TRBD1; CDR3 protein: CAISSGTGGSGELFF; CDR3 DNA: TGTGCCATCAGCTCCGGGACAGGGGGATCCGGGGAGCTGTTTTTT
clone size: -; V gene: TRBV2; J gene: TRBJ2-3; D gene: -; CDR3 protein: CASRLITDTQYF; CDR3 DNA: TGTGCCAGCCGACTTATCACAGATACGCAGTATTTT
clone size: -; V gene: TRBV30; J gene: TRBJ2-2; D gene: TRBD1; CDR3 protein: CAWRTGGNTGELFF; CDR3 DNA: TGTGCCTGGAGAACAGGGGGGAACACCGGGGAGCTGTTTTTT
clone size: -; V gene: TRBV2; J gene: TRBJ2-4; D gene: -; CDR3 protein: CASKGSDGRVDF; CDR3 DNA: TGTGCCAGCAAAGGATCGGACGGCAGGGTGGACTTC
clone size: -; V gene: TRBV4-3; J gene: TRBJ2-3; D gene: -; CDR3 protein: CASSYYTGISPTDTQYF; CDR3 DNA: TGCGCCAGCAGCTACTACACAGGAATATCACCCACAGATACGCAGTATTTT
clone size: -; V gene: TRBV6-5; J gene: TRBJ1-3; D gene: -; CDR3 protein: CASSFNSGNTIYF; CDR3 DNA: TGTGCCAGCAGTTTTAACTCTGGAAACACCATATATTTT
clone size: -; V gene: TRBV3-1/TRBV3-2; J gene: TRBJ1-3; D gene: TRBD1; CDR3 protein: CASSQVQGGNTIYF; CDR3 DNA: TGTGCCAGCAGCCAAGTACAGGGGGGAAACACCATATATTTT
clone size: -; V gene: TRBV5-1; J gene: TRBJ1-6; D gene: -; CDR3 protein: CASSLAGGGSPLHF; CDR3 DNA: TGCGCCAGCAGCTTAGCGGGTGGGGGTTCACCCCTCCACTTT
clone size: -; V gene: TRBV19; J gene: TRBJ1-5; D gene: -; CDR3 protein: CASSGTGAQPQHF; CDR3 DNA: TGTGCCAGTAGTGGGACTGGGGCTCAGCCCCAGCATTTT
clone size: -; V gene: TRBV7-2; J gene: TRBJ2-5; D gene: -; CDR3 protein: CASSSRGGGGLLQETQYF; CDR3 DNA: TGTGCCAGCAGCTCCAGGGGAGGGGGGGGCTTACTCCAAGAGACCCAGTACTTC
clone size: -; V gene: TRBV28; J gene: TRBJ2-2; D gene: -; CDR3 protein: CASIAGGTNTGELFF; CDR3 DNA: TGTGCCAGCATCGCAGGGGGGACCAACACCGGGGAGCTGTTTTTT
clone size: -; V gene: TRBV6-6; J gene: TRBJ1-3; D gene: -; CDR3 protein: CASSQSVQAKIYF; CDR3 DNA: TGTGCCAGCAGCCAAAGCGTACAGGCCAAGATATATTTT
clone size: -; V gene: TRBV28; J gene: TRBJ1-2; D gene: TRBD1; CDR3 protein: CASSFQGVNYGYTF; CDR3 DNA: TGTGCCAGCAGTTTTCAGGGGGTTAACTATGGCTACACCTTC
clone size: many; V gene: TRBV5-1; J gene: TRBJ2-3; D gene: -; CDR3 protein: CASSSEGSTDTQYF; CDR3 DNA: TGCGCCAGCAGCTCGGAGGGCAGCACAGATACGCAGTATTTT
clone size: -; V gene: TRBV24-1; J gene: TRBJ1-5; D gene: TRBD1; CDR3 protein: CATSDPGGDQPQHF; CDR3 DNA: TGTGCCACCAGTGATCCAGGGGGTGATCAGCCCCAGCATTTT
clone size: -; V gene: TRBV7-2; J gene: TRBJ1-3; D gene: TRBD1; CDR3 protein: CASSPTGGSGNTIYF; CDR3 DNA: TGTGCCAGCAGCCCCACAGGGGGCTCTGGAAACACCATATATTTT
clone size: -; V gene: TRBV7-9; J gene: TRBJ2-1; D gene: -; CDR3 protein: CASSALHRDPGNEQFF; CDR3 DNA: TGTGCCAGCAGCGCACTTCACAGGGACCCTGGCAATGAGCAGTTCTTC
clone size: -; V gene: TRBV4-3; J gene: TRBJ2-1; D gene: -; CDR3 protein: CASSRQTYNEQFF; CDR3 DNA: TGCGCCAGCAGCCGACAGACCTACAATGAGCAGTTCTTC
clone size: -; V gene: TRBV5-4; J gene: TRBJ2-3; D gene: -; CDR3 protein: CAARTPPRDTQYF; CDR3 DNA: TGTGCCGCACGGACTCCACCTCGGGATACGCAGTATTTT
clone size: -; V gene: TRBV5-1; J gene: TRBJ2-1; D gene: TRBD1; CDR3 protein: CASGWGDRAYNEQFF; CDR3 DNA: TGCGCCAGCGGCTGGGGGGACAGGGCCTACAATGAGCAGTTCTTC
clone size: -; V gene: TRBV7-2; J gene: TRBJ2-6; D gene: -; CDR3 protein: CASSLAGAGANVLTF; CDR3 DNA: TGTGCCAGCAGCTTAGCAGGGGCTGGGGCCAACGTCCTGACTTTC
clone size: -; V gene: TRBV6-2/TRBV6-3; J gene: TRBJ1-2; D gene: -; CDR3 protein: CASSPRGGSGYTF; CDR3 DNA: TGTGCCAGCAGTCCCCGGGGGGGATCTGGCTACACCTTC
clone size: -; V gene: TRBV21-1; J gene: TRBJ1-5; D gene: -; CDR3 protein: CASSKVEAFNQPQHF; CDR3 DNA: TGTGCCAGCAGCAAAGTGGAAGCGTTTAATCAGCCCCAGCATTTT
clone size: -; V gene: TRBV5-4; J gene: TRBJ1-4; D gene: TRBD1; CDR3 protein: CASSQGQIATNEKLFF; CDR3 DNA: TGTGCCAGCAGTCAGGGACAGATTGCAACTAATGAAAAACTGTTTTTT
clone size: -; V gene: TRBV4-3; J gene: TRBJ2-3; D gene: TRBD2; CDR3 protein: CASSQDASGNTDTQYF; CDR3 DNA: TGCGCCAGCAGCCAAGATGCGAGCGGGAACACAGATACGCAGTATTTT
clone size: -; V gene: TRBV18; J gene: TRBJ2-2; D gene: -; CDR3 protein: CASSPPQGMAGELFF; CDR3 DNA: TGTGCCAGCTCACCACCTCAGGGTATGGCCGGGGAGCTGTTTTTT
clone size: -; V gene: TRBV12-3/TRBV12-4; J gene: TRBJ2-1; D gene: -; CDR3 protein: CASSLLRGGRQFF; CDR3 DNA: TGTGCCAGCAGCCTACTTCGCGGCGGTAGGCAGTTCTTC
clone size: -; V gene: TRBV6-2/TRBV6-3; J gene: TRBJ1-5; D gene: TRBD1; CDR3 protein: CASSRGQTSNQPQHF; CDR3 DNA: TGTGCCAGCAGTCGGGGACAGACTAGCAATCAGCCCCAGCATTTT
clone size: -; V gene: TRBV7-9; J gene: TRBJ1-1; D gene: -; CDR3 protein: CASSSNTEAFF; CDR3 DNA: TGTGCCAGCAGCTCTAACACTGAAGCTTTCTTT
clone size: once; V gene: TRBV11-3; J gene: TRBJ1-2; D gene: -; CDR3 protein: CASSLVGKQSSYGYTF; CDR3 DNA: TGTGCCAGCAGCTTAGTGGGCAAACAGTCCTCCTATGGCTACACCTTC
clone size: few; V gene: TRBV9; J gene: TRBJ2-5; D gene: -; CDR3 protein: CASSVNPGGGETQYF; CDR3 DNA: TGTGCCAGCAGCGTAAATCCAGGGGGAGGAGAGACCCAGTACTTC
clone size: -; V gene: TRBV7-2; J gene: TRBJ1-1; D gene: -; CDR3 protein: CASSASWNTEAFF; CDR3 DNA: TGTGCCAGCAGCGCTAGTTGGAACACTGAAGCTTTCTTT
clone size: -; V gene: TRBV3-1/TRBV3-2; J gene: TRBJ2-5; D gene: -; CDR3 protein: CASSQGVPGIQETQYF; CDR3 DNA: TGTGCCAGCAGCCAAGGGGTACCAGGGATCCAAGAGACCCAGTACTTC
clone size: -; V gene: TRBV21-1; J gene: TRBJ2-5; D gene: -; CDR3 protein: CASSKGDSQETQYF; CDR3 DNA: TGTGCCAGCAGCAAAGGGGACAGTCAAGAGACCCAGTACTTC
clone size: -; V gene: TRBV6-6; J gene: TRBJ2-1; D gene: TRBD2; CDR3 protein: CASTLAGFGNEQFF; CDR3 DNA: TGTGCCAGCACATTAGCGGGATTTGGCAATGAGCAGTTCTTC